The clone carrying this TCR beta chain was counted a few times. Antigen unknown. A J-beta primer mix and a sample-barcoded 5' primer were used in a second PCR of about 7 to 11 cycles. One entry per CDR3 protein, called by TCRdb with MiXCR from the 5' RACE reads. The profile covers more than 900,000 distinct CDR3 sequences, with about 25% appearing a single time and about 0.69% taken by the ten largest. This record belongs to a study of blood T cells in healthy people across ages. Overall study results and limits: PBMCs were not sorted, which prevented a conclusive comparison of naive versus antigen-experienced cells. Observed TCR beta diversity per million T cells went down as age went up. This fall followed a roughly linear course with age.

A further study also used this sample, focusing on T cells of mothers and their children.

The TCR originated in a girl aged 2-10 years in good health. The specimen sequenced was blood.

CDR3 protein: CASSQDLAGSSYNEQFF. The CDR3 DNA follows: TGCGCCAGCAGCCAAGATCTTGCGGGATCCTCCTACAATGAGCAGTTCTTC. The V and J genes are TRBV4-1 and TRBJ2-1, with a possible D match to TRBD2 (6 bases). The germline V gene has CDR1 MGHRA and CDR2 YSYEKL. The CDR3 is made up of 17 amino acids. Trimming took 0 bases from V and 0 from J, leaving 12 bases between them.